These 23 T cell receptor beta chains came from one sample sequenced in a study of T-cell reconstitution after alpha-beta-depleted transplantation in children. Molecular barcoding with unique molecular identifiers was used for the TCRbeta library. TCRdb reprocessed the PCR reads via MiXCR and lists one record per CDR3 protein. Of 98,000 or so distinct CDR3 sequences in the sample, about a quarter were seen once. Sequenced here: PBMCs, sampled before TCRalphabeta/CD19-depleted stem cell transplant. The receptors stem from a boy younger than 10 with acute lymphoblastic leukemia, due to receive a stem cell transplant.

This clonotype was counted once. CDR3 in DNA: TGTGCCAGCAGGAACGGGGGGGGTACCTACGAGCAGTACTTC. Its translation is CASRNGGGTYEQYF. The chain carries TRBV6-1 and TRBJ2-7, with 8 bases fitting TRBD2. The CDR3 is made up of 14 amino acids. Germline V gene lookup returns CDR1 MNHNS and CDR2 SASEGT. The V and J ends lost 6 bases and 2 bases, in that order; junction bases with no gene match: 6.

This clonotype was seen more than once but under ten times. The chain recombines TRBV10-3 with TRBJ2-7; D not resolved. Trimming removed 4 bases from V and 3 bases from J, with 4 bases in between. Germline V CDR1 and CDR2: ENHRY, SYGVKD. CDR3 size: 11 residues. This chain's CDR3 is CAISADYEQYF. The CDR3 DNA reads as TGTGCCATCAGTGCAGACTACGAGCAGTACTTC.

The rearrangement uses TRBV12-3 or TRBV12-4 and TRBJ2-1; tentative D call: TRBD1 (5 bases). This CDR3 spans 12 amino acids. The germline V and J ends were trimmed by 10 bases and 8 bases, with 15 bases remaining between them. DNA of the CDR3: TGTGCCACCCAAGGGGAATCCGATGAGCAGTTCTTC. Residues: CATQGESDEQFF.

The chain uses TRBV5-5 and TRBJ1-1; tentatively, D is TRBD1 (6 bases). Trimming shortened V by 3 bases and J by 5 bases, and 17 bases separated the two germline ends. Germline CDR1 reads SGHKS; CDR2 reads YYEKEE (reference sequence). The CDR3 loop spans 15 amino acids. DNA of the CDR3: TGTGCCAGCAGCTCCCTAGGGGGTGGTAGGACTGAAGCTTTCTTT. Translation gives CASSSLGGGRTEAFF.

The rearrangement links TRBV24-1 to TRBJ1-1; TRBD1 aligns across 10 bases. The CDR3 is made up of 19 amino acids. Trimming removed 4 bases from V and 0 bases from J; junction bases left unmatched: 13. CDR1 and CDR2 (germline): KGHDR, SFDVKD. CDR3 sequence: CATSEKGQGGLFMNTEAFF. The CDR3 bases are TGTGCCACCAGTGAAAAAGGACAGGGGGGACTTTTCATGAACACTGAAGCTTTCTTT.

This clonotype was observed a few times. V is TRBV15 and J is TRBJ2-1, with 7 bases aligning to TRBD2. Germline V gene lookup returns CDR1 LNHNV and CDR2 YYDKDF (reference sequence). The CDR3 is 17 residues long. The ends lost 0 bases at V and 3 bases at J; junction bases unmatched: 8. As DNA, the CDR3 is TGTGCCACCAGCAGAGATCTAAGGCTAGCGGTCTACAATGAGCAGTTCTTC. Its protein product is CATSRDLRLAVYNEQFF.

The rearrangement joins TRBV7-2 to TRBJ2-3, with TRBD1 identical over 7 bases. Germline CDR1 and CDR2: SGHTA and FQGNSA. The CDR3 has 15 residues. V was clipped by 2 bases and J by 2 bases; unmatched bases: 4. The CDR3 DNA follows: TGTGCCAGCAGCTTACGACAGGGATACACAGATACGCAGTATTTT. Translating gives CASSLRQGYTDTQYF.

V is TRBV28 and J is TRBJ2-1; the D is unclear. This CDR3 is 14 amino acids long. Deletions cut 3 bases from V and 0 bases from J, with 6 bases between. Germline CDR1 MDHEN, CDR2 SYDVKM. The CDR3 loop is CASSFIRSYNEQFF. The CDR3 DNA is TGTGCCAGCAGTTTTATTCGCTCCTACAATGAGCAGTTCTTC. Full variable domain (outside the CDR3, taken from reference TRBV28 and TRBJ2-1): DVKVTQSSRYLVKRTGEKVFLECVQDMDHENMFWYRQDPGLGLRLIYFSYDVKMKEKGDIPEGYSVSREKKERFSLILESASTNQTSMYLCASSFIRSYNEQFFGPGTRLTVL.

This clonotype was counted only a few times. The rearrangement joins TRBV12-3 or TRBV12-4 to TRBJ1-1; weak D call: TRBD1 (5 bases). This CDR3 contains 15 residues. Trimming took off 1 base at V and 4 bases at J, with 13 bases between the two ends. DNA for the CDR3: TGTGCCAGCAGTTTAGGGGGCTCTTTAGCCACTGAAGCTTTCTTT. Translation: CASSLGGSLATEAFF.

This clonotype showed up many times. The chain is built from TRBV12-3 or TRBV12-4 and TRBJ2-5; 9 nucleotides align to TRBD2. The junction had 10 bases not matched to a gene; V was cut back by 6 bases and J by 5 bases. The CDR3 contains 15 residues. The CDR3 sequence is CASSPGTSWSETQYF. The CDR3 DNA reads TGTGCCAGCAGCCCCGGGACTAGCTGGTCGGAGACCCAGTACTTC.

This clonotype was seen a handful of times. The gene calls are TRBV29-1 and TRBJ1-1; the D is unclear. The CDR3 extends over 11 amino acids. CDR1 is SQVTM, CDR2 ANQGSEA, per germline. The V and J ends lost 7 bases and 1 base respectively, with 7 bases between them. The chain's CDR3 is CSAQENTEAFF. The DNA of the CDR3 is TGCAGCGCCCAGGAGAACACTGAAGCTTTCTTT.

CDR3 sequence reads: CASSSVLNTEAFF. CDR3 nucleotides: TGTGCCAGCAGTTCGGTGCTGAACACTGAAGCTTTCTTT. This chain connects TRBV28 to TRBJ1-1, with D unresolved. Trimming shortened V by 4 bases and J by 0 bases, and 6 bases separated the two germline ends. Germline V gives CDR1 MDHEN, CDR2 SYDVKM. The CDR3 extends over 13 amino acids.

The chain uses TRBV5-4 and TRBJ2-6; D uncertain. Per germline, CDR1 SGHNT and CDR2 YYREEE (reference sequence). The CDR3 has 15 amino acids. Between the trimmed V and J ends, which lost 0 bases and 0 bases, there was a span of 4 bases. The CDR3 is CASSLGDSGANVLTF. The CDR3, as DNA: TGTGCCAGCAGCTTGGGGGACTCTGGGGCCAACGTCCTGACTTTC.

This clonotype was seen a handful of times. This chain connects TRBV4-3 to TRBJ2-6, with a weak D call TRBD2 (6 bases). The CDR3 consists of 17 residues. Trimming pared 5 bases from V and 2 bases from J, leaving 16 bases between. The germline gives CDR1 LGHNA, CDR2 YSLEER. CDR3 protein: CASSLTGTSTGANVLTF. In DNA, the CDR3 is TGCGCCAGCAGCTTAACCGGGACTTCTACTGGGGCCAACGTCCTGACTTTC.

This clonotype was recorded a few times. The chain joins TRBV24-1 to TRBJ2-3; possibly TRBD1 for D (5 bases). Per germline, CDR1 KGHDR and CDR2 SFDVKD. With 4 bases removed from V and 4 bases from J, the gap between germline ends came to 17 bases. The CDR3 is made up of 16 amino acids. This chain's CDR3 is CATSDRLRQGADTQYF. As DNA, the CDR3 is TGTGCCACCAGTGACCGATTGCGACAAGGGGCAGATACGCAGTATTTT.

CDR3 nucleotides: TGTGCCAGCAGCTTAGTACAGGGGGCTAACTATGGCTACACCTTC. This translates into CASSLVQGANYGYTF. The chain recombines TRBV7-2 with TRBJ1-2; 8 bases agree with TRBD1. This CDR3 contains 15 residues. J was trimmed by 0 bases and V by 1 base; bases with no gene match: 1. Germline CDR1 is SGHTA and CDR2 is FQGNSA. Full variable domain (rest looked up from reference TRBV7-2 and TRBJ1-2): GAGVSQSPSNKVTEKGKDVELRCDPISGHTALYWYRQSLGQGLEFLIYFQGNSAPDKSGLPSDRFSAERTGGSVSTLTIQRTQQEDSAVYLCASSLVQGANYGYTFGSGTRLTVV.

This clonotype was found many times. The chain carries TRBV7-2 and TRBJ2-5; the match to TRBD1 covers 11 bases. V gave up 4 bases and J gave up 5 bases; unmatched junction bases: 6. This CDR3 has 15 residues. Germline loops: CDR1 SGHTA, CDR2 FQGNSA. The DNA of the CDR3 is TGTGCCAGCAGCTCGGGGACAGGGGGAGTGGAGACCCAGTACTTC. Protein sequence: CASSSGTGGVETQYF.

The chain employs TRBV7-8 and TRBJ2-3; 10 bases fit TRBD1. Trimming took 6 bases from V and 3 from J; bases not matched to a gene: 6. Germline CDR1 and CDR2: SGHVS and FQNEAQ. CDR3 length: 15 residues. The CDR3 DNA reads TGTGCCAGCAGATCGGACAGGGGGAGAACAGATACGCAGTATTTT. This sequence encodes CASRSDRGRTDTQYF. The full variable domain, completed using reference TRBV7-8 and TRBJ2-3, is GAGVSQSPRYKVAKRGQDVALRCDPISGHVSLFWYQQALGQGPEFLTYFQNEAQLDKSGLPSDRFFAERPEGSVSTLKIQRTQQEDSAVYLCASRSDRGRTDTQYFGPGTRLTVL.

The chain uses TRBV14 and TRBJ2-7; tentative D call: TRBD1 (5 bases). The CDR3 has 14 amino acids. Germline V gene data show CDR1 as SGHDN and CDR2 as FVKESK. V was clipped by 5 bases and J by 7 bases, with 18 bases between them. The CDR3 region is CASSGHSGLYEQYF. CDR3 DNA sequence: TGTGCCAGCAGCGGCCACTCAGGGCTTTATGAGCAGTACTTC.

This chain links TRBV6-5 with TRBJ2-3; a possible D gene is TRBD2 (6 bases). Germline V gene sequence: CDR1 MNHEY, CDR2 SVGAGI. The CDR3 consists of 15 residues. The ends were cut back, 2 bases at V and 1 base at J, with 10 bases in the middle. The CDR3 region is CASSYGRGRTDTQYF. CDR3 coding DNA: TGTGCCAGCAGTTACGGGCGGGGACGCACAGATACGCAGTATTTT.

The J gene is TRBJ1-4, the V gene TRBV5-1; the D is unclear. The germline V and J ends were trimmed by 3 bases and 1 base, with 13 bases remaining between them. The germline CDR1 and CDR2 sequences are SGHRS and YFSETQ. The CDR3 has 16 residues. The DNA for the CDR3 is TGCGCCAGCAGCTCGATGGACCTGGGAACTAATGAAAAACTGTTTTTT. Its protein product is CASSSMDLGTNEKLFF.

This clonotype came up a few times. The chain has TRBV12-3 or TRBV12-4 and TRBJ2-6; D is possibly TRBD2 (5 bases). The CDR3 sequence is 15 residues long. V lost 5 bases and J lost 4, with 12 bases in between. This CDR3 reads CASSPGLSGANVLTF. The DNA of the CDR3 is TGTGCCAGCAGTCCAGGACTCTCCGGGGCCAACGTCCTGACTTTC.

This clonotype was picked up a small number of times. V usage is TRBV20-1 and J usage is TRBJ2-5, with D unclear. CDR3 length: 13 amino acids. Trimming removed 1 base at V and 5 bases at J, with 11 bases between. Germline V CDR1 and CDR2: DFQATT, SNEGSKA (reference sequence). The chain's CDR3 is CSARVSGGETQYF. Written as DNA, the CDR3 is TGCAGTGCTAGAGTCTCGGGTGGGGAGACCCAGTACTTC.